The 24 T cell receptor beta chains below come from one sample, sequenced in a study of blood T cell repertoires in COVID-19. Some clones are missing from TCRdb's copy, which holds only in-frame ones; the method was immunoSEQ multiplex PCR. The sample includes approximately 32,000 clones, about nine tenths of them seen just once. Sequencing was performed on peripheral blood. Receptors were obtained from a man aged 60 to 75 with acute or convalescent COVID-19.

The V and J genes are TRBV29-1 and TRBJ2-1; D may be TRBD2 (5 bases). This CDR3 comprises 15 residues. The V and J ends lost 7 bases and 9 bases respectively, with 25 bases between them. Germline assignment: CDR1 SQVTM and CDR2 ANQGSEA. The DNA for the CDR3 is TGCAGCGCTCGAGTCGACTATCGGAAGGTGGGTGAGCAGTTCTTC. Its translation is CSARVDYRKVGEQFF.

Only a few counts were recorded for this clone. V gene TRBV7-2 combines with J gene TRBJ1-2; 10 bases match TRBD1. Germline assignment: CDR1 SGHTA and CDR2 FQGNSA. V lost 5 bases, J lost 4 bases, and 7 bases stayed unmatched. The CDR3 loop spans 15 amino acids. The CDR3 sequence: CASSPRTGGSYGYTF. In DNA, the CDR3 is TGTGCCAGCAGCCCGAGGACAGGGGGGTCCTATGGCTACACCTTC. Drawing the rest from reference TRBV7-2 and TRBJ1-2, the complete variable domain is GAGVSQSPSNKVTEKGKDVELRCDPISGHTALYWYRQSLGQGLEFLIYFQGNSAPDKSGLPSDRFSAERTGGSVSTLTIQRTQQEDSAVYLCASSPRTGGSYGYTFGSGTRLTVV.

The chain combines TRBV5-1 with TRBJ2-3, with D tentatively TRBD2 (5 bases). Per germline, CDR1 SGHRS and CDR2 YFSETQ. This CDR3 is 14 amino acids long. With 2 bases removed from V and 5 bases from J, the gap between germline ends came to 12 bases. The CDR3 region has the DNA TGCGCCAGCAGCTTTGGGCAGGCGGGAGATACGCAGTATTTT. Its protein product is CASSFGQAGDTQYF.

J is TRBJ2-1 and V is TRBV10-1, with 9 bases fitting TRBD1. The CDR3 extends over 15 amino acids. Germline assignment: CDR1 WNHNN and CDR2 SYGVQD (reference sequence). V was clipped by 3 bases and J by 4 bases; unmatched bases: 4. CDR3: CASSERDRVYNEQFF. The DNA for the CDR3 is TGCGCCAGCAGTGAACGGGACAGGGTGTACAATGAGCAGTTCTTC.

CDR3 protein: CASSQNPTGAGNTIYF. In DNA, the CDR3 is TGTGCCAGCAGCCAAAACCCGACAGGGGCCGGAAACACCATATATTTT. The chain uses TRBV14 and TRBJ1-3, with TRBD1 matching 8 bases. This CDR3 contains 16 residues. Germline V gene sequence: CDR1 SGHDN, CDR2 FVKESK. V was pared by 2 bases and J by 4 bases, with 7 bases of the junction left unmatched.

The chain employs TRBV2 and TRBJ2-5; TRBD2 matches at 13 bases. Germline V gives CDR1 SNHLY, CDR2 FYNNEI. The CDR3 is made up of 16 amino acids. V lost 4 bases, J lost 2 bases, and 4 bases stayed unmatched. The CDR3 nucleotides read TGTGCCAGCAGTGGGACTAGCGGGGGTTATCAAGAGACCCAGTACTTC. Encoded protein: CASSGTSGGYQETQYF. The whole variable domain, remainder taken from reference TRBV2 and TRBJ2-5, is EPEVTQTPSHQVTQMGQEVILRCVPISNHLYFYWYRQILGQKVEFLVSFYNNEISEKSEIFDDQFSVERPDGSNFTLKIRSTKLEDSAMYFCASSGTSGGYQETQYFGPGTRLLVL.

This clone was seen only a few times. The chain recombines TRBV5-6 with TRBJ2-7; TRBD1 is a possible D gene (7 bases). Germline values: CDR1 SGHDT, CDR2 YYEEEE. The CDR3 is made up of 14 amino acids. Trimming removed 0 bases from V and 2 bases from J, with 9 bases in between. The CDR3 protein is CASSLARGAYEQYV. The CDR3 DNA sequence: TGTGCCAGCAGCTTGGCCAGGGGGGCCTACGAGCAGTACGTC.

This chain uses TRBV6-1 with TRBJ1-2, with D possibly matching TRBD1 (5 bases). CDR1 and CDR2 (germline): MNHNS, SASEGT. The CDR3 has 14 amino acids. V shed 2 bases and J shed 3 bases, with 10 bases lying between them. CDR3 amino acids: CASSEYGQYYGYTF. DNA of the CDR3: TGTGCCAGCAGTGAATACGGACAATACTATGGCTACACCTTC.

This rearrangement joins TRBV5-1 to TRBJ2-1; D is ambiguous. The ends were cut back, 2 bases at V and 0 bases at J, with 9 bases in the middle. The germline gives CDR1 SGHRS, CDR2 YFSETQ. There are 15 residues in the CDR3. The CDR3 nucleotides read TGCGCCAGCAGCTTCGCGACAAGCTCCTACAATGAGCAGTTCTTC. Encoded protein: CASSFATSSYNEQFF.

CDR3 in DNA: TGTGCCTCCCAGAGACAGTTGAACACTGAAGCTTTCTTT. Its translation: CASQRQLNTEAFF. The chain couples TRBV6-5 to TRBJ1-1; D may be TRBD1 (5 bases). Between the trimmed V and J ends, which lost 11 bases and 0 bases, there was a span of 13 bases. The V gene's germline CDR1 is MNHEY and CDR2 SVGAGI. The CDR3 has 13 amino acids.

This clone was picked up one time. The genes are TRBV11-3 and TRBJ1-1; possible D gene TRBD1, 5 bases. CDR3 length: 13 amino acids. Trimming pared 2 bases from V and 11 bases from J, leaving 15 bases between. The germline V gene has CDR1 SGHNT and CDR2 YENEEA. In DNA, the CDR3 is TGTGCCAGCAGCTTACCCCCGGGACTGAGGGCTTTCTTT. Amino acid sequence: CASSLPPGLRAFF.

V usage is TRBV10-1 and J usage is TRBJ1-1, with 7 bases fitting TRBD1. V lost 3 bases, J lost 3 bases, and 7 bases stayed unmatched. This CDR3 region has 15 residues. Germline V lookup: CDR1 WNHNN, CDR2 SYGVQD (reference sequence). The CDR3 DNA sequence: TGCGCCAGCAGTGACGTTACAGGGGAGGACACTGAAGCTTTCTTT. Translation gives CASSDVTGEDTEAFF.

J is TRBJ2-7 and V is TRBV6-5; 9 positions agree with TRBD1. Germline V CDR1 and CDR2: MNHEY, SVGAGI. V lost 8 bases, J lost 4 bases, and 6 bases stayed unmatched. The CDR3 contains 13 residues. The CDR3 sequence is CASWGQGFYEQYV. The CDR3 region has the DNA TGTGCCAGCTGGGGACAGGGATTTTACGAGCAGTACGTC.

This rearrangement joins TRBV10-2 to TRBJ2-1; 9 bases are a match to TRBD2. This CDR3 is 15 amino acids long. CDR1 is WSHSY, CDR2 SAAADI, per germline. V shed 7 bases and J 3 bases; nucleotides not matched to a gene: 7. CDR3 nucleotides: TGCGCCAGCAAGATAGCGGGAGTTAGCTACAATGAGCAGTTCTTC. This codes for CASKIAGVSYNEQFF.

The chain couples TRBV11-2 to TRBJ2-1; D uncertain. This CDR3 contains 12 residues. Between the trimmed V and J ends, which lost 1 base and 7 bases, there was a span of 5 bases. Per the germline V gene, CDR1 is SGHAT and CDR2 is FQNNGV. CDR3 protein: CASSLAGNEQFF. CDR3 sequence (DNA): TGTGCCAGCAGCTTAGCCGGGAATGAGCAGTTCTTC.

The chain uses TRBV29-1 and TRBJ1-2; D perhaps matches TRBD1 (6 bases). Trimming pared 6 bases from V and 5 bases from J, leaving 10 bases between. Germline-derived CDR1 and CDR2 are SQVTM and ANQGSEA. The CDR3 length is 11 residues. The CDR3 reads CSVRGGYGYTF. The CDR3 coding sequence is TGCAGCGTCAGGGGTGGTTATGGCTACACCTTC.

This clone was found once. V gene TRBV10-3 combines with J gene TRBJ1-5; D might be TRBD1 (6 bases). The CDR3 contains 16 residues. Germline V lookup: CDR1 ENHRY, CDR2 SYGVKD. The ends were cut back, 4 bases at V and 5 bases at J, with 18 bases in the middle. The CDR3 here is CAISAGTTSGDQPQHF. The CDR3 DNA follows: TGTGCCATCAGTGCAGGGACAACCTCCGGAGATCAGCCCCAGCATTTT.

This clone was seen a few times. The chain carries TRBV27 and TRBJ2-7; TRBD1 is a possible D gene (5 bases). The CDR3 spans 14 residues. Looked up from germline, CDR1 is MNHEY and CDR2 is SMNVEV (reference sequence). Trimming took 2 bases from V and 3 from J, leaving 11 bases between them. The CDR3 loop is CASSLKQGYYEQYF. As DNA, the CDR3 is TGTGCCAGCAGTTTAAAGCAGGGTTACTACGAGCAGTACTTC.

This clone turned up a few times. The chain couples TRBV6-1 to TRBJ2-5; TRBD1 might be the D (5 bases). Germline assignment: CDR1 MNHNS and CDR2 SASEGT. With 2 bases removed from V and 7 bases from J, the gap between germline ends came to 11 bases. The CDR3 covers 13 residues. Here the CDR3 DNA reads TGTGCCAGCAGTGAACAGGAAAGGGGGACCCAGTACTTC. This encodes CASSEQERGTQYF.

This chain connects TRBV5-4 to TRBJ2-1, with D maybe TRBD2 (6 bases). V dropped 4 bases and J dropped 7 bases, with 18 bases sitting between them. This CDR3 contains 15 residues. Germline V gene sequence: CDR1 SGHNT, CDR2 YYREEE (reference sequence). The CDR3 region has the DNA TGTGCCAGCAGCCCTCGGGGAGAAGGAGGGAATGAGCAGTTCTTC. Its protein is CASSPRGEGGNEQFF.

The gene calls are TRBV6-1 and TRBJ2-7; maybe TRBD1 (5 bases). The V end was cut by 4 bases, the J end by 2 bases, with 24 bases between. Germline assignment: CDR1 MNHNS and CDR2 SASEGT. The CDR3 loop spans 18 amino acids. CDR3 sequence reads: CASSASSRDSLFPYEQYV. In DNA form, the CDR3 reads TGTGCCAGCAGTGCCTCCTCTCGTGACAGCTTGTTCCCCTACGAGCAGTACGTC.

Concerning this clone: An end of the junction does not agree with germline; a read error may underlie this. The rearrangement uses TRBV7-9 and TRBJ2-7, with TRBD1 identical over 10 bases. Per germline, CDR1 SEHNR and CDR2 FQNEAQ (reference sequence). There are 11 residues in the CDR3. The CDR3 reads CASSLGDRGSF. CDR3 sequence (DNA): TGTGCCAGCAGCTTAGGGGACAGGGGTTCCTTC.

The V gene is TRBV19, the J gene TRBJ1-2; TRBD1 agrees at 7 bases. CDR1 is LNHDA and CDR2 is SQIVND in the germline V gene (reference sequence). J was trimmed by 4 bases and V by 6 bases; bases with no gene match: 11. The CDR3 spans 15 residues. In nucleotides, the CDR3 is TGTGCCAGTAGCTTCTCGAAGGGGACAGCCTATGGCTACACCTTC. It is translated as CASSFSKGTAYGYTF. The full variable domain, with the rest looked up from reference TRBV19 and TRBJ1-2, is DGGITQSPKYLFRKEGQNVTLSCEQNLNHDAMYWYRQDPGQGLRLIYYSQIVNDFQKGDIAEGYSVSREKKESFPLTVTSAQKNPTAFYLCASSFSKGTAYGYTFGSGTRLTVV.

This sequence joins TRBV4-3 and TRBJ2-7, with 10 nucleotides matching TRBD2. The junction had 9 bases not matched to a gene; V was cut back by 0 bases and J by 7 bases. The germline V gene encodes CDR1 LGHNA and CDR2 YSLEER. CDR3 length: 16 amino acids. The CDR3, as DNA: TGCGCCAGCAGCCAAGATCGAACTAGCGGGAAGTGGGAGCAGTACTTC. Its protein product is CASSQDRTSGKWEQYF.